Sequencing of this TCR beta chain was carried out in a study of shared clonotypes between healthy human individuals. Study summary: The donor group consisted of two women and three men, aged 18 to 49. Used for every donor were three CD4 naive, three CD4 memory, two CD8 naive and one CD8 memory plate. Study-wide results and caveats: Large sequencing depth failed to make sorted-subset sequencing complete, rarefaction showed.

The CDR3 sequence is 15 residues long. V was shortened by 5 bases and J by 1 base, with 14 bases between the two germline ends. Germline V lookup: CDR1 SGHAT, CDR2 FQNNGV. Template for every sorted-subset replicate PCR totaled roughly 200 ng DNA, around 33,000 T cell genomes. The method was immunoSEQ multiplex PCR; TCRdb's version includes in-frame clones alone and lacks a portion of them. There are roughly 2 million clones in the sample; roughly 95% occur only once, and more than 0.1% lies in the top ten. As to this clone: The antigen is undetermined.

The sample consisted of naive CD4+ T cells sorted from blood. Described subset: CD45RA+ positively selected. The V call is TRBV11-2, the J call TRBJ1-1; possibly TRBD1 for D (5 bases). This clonotype originated in a man aged 18 to 35 in good health. The CDR3 protein is CASSLGGGKNTEAFF. The CDR3 nucleotides are TGTGCCAGCAGCCTCGGGGGGGGTAAGAACACTGAAGCTTTCTTT.